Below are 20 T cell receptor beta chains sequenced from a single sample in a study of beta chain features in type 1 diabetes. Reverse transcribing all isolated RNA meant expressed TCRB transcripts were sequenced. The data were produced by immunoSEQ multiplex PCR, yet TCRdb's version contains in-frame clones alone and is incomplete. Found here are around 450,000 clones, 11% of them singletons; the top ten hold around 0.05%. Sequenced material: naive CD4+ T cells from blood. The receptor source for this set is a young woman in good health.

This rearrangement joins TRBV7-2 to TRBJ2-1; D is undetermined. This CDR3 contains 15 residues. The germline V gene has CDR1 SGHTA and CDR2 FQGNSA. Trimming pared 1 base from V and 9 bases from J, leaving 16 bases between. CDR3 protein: CASSLVPRGRSEQFF. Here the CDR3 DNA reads TGTGCCAGCAGCTTAGTACCTAGAGGTAGATCTGAGCAGTTCTTC.

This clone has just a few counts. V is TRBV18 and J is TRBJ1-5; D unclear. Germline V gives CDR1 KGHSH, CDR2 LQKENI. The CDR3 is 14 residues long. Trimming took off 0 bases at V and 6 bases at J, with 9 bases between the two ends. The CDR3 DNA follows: TGTGCCAGCTCACCACCTGGCGGCGTTCAGCCCCAGCATTTT. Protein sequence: CASSPPGGVQPQHF.

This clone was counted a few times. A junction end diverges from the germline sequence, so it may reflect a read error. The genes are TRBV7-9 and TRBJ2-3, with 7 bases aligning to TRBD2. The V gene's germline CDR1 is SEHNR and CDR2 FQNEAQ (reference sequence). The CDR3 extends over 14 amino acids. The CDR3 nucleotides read TGTGCCAGCAGCACCCAGGGCCTAGCGGAGGCAAGTCATTTT. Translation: CASSTQGLAEASHF. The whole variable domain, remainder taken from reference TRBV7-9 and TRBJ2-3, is DTGVSQNPRHKITKRGQNVTFRCDPISEHNRLYWYRQTLGQGPEFLTYFQNEAQLEKSRLLSDRFSAERPKGSFSTLEIQRTEQGDSAMYLCASSTQGLAEASHFGPGTRLTVL.

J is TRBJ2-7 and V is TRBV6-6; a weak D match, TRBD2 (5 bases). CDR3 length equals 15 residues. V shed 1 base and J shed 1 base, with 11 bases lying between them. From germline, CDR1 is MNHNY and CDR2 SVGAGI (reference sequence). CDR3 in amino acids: CASSYFIATSYEQYF. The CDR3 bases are TGTGCCAGCAGTTACTTTATAGCGACTTCCTACGAGCAGTACTTC.

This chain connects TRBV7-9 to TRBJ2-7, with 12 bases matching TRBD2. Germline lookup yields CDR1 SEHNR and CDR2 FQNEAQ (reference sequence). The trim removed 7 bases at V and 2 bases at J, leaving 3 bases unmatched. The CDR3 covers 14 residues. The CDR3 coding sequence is TGTGCCAGCAACGGACTAGCGGGACCCTACGAGCAGTACTTC. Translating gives CASNGLAGPYEQYF. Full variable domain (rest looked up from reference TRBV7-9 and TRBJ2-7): DTGVSQNPRHKITKRGQNVTFRCDPISEHNRLYWYRQTLGQGPEFLTYFQNEAQLEKSRLLSDRFSAERPKGSFSTLEIQRTEQGDSAMYLCASNGLAGPYEQYFGPGTRLTVT.

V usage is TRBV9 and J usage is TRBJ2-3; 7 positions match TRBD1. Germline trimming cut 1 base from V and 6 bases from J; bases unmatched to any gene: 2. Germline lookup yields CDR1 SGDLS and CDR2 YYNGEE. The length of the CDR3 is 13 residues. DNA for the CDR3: TGTGCCAGCAGCGTAAGGGGGCCCGATACGCAGTATTTT. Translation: CASSVRGPDTQYF.

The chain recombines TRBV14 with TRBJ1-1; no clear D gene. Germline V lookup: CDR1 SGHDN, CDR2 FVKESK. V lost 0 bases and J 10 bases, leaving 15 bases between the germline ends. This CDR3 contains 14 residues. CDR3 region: CASSQDLGRWRAFF. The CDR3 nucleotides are TGTGCCAGCAGCCAAGATCTCGGGCGGTGGAGAGCTTTCTTT.

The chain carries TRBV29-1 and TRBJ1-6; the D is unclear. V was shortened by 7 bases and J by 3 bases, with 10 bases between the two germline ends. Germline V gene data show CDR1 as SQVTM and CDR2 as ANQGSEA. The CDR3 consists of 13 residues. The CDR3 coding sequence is TGCAGCGCTCGGACGGACTATAATTCACCCCTCCACTTT. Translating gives CSARTDYNSPLHF. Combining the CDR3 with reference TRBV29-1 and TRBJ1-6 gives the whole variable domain SAVISQKPSRDICQRGTSLTIQCQVDSQVTMMFWYRQQPGQSLTLIATANQGSEATYESGFVIDKFPISRPNLTFSTLTVSNMSPEDSSIYLCSARTDYNSPLHFGNGTRLTVT.

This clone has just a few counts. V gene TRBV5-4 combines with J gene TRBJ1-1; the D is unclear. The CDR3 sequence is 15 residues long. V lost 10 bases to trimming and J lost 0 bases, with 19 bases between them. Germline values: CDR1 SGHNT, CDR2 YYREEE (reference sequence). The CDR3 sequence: CAAARSGVMNTEAFF. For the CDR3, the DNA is TGTGCCGCGGCACGGAGCGGGGTTATGAACACTGAAGCTTTCTTT. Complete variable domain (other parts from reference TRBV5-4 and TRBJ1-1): ETGVTQSPTHLIKTRGQQVTLRCSSQSGHNTVSWYQQALGQGPQFIFQYYREEENGRGNFPPRFSGLQFPNYSSELNVNALELDDSALYLCAAARSGVMNTEAFFGQGTRLTVV.

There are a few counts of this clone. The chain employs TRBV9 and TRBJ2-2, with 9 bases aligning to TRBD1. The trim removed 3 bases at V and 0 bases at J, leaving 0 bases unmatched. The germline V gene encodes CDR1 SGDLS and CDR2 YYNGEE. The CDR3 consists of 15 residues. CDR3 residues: CASSGQGANTGELFF. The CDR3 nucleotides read TGTGCCAGCAGCGGACAGGGGGCGAACACCGGGGAGCTGTTTTTT.

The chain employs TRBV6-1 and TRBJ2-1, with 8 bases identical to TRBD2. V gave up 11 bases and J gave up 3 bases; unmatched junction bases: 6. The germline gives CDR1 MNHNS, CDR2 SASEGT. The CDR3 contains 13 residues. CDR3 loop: CACSGTNYNEQFF. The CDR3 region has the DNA TGTGCCTGTAGCGGGACCAACTACAATGAGCAGTTCTTC.

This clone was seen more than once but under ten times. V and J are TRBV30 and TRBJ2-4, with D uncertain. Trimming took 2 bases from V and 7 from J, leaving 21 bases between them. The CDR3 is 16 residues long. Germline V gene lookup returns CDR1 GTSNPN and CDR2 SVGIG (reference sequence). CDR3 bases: TGTGCCTGGAGTCCACTTTTAAGTGAGGTTGACAACATTCAGTACTTC. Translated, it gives CAWSPLLSEVDNIQYF. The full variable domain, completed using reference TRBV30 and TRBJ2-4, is SQTIHQWPATLVQPVGSPLSLECTVEGTSNPNLYWYRQAAGRGLQLLFYSVGIGQISSEVPQNLSASRPQDRQFILSSKKLLLSDSGFYLCAWSPLLSEVDNIQYFGAGTRLSVL.

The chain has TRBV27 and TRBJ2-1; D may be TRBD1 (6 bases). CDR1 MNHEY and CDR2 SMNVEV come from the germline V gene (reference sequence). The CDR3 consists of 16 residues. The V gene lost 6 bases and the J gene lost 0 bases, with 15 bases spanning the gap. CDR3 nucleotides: TGTGCCAGCAGCTGGACAGTGACCAGCTCCTACAATGAGCAGTTCTTC. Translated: CASSWTVTSSYNEQFF.

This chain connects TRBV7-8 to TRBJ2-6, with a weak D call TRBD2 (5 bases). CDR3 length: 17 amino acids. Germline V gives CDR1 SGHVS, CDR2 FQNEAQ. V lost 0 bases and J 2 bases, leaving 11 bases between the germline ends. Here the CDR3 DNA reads TGTGCCAGCAGCTTAGCCCCGCTTAGCGCTGGGGCCAACGTCCTGACTTTC. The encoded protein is CASSLAPLSAGANVLTF.

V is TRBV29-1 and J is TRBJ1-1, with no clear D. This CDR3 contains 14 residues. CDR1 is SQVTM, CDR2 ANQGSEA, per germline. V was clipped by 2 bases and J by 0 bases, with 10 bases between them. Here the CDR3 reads CSVERVIMNTEAFF. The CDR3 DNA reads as TGCAGCGTTGAACGGGTAATCATGAACACTGAAGCTTTCTTT. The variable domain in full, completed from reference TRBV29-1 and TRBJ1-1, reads SAVISQKPSRDICQRGTSLTIQCQVDSQVTMMFWYRQQPGQSLTLIATANQGSEATYESGFVIDKFPISRPNLTFSTLTVSNMSPEDSSIYLCSVERVIMNTEAFFGQGTRLTVV.

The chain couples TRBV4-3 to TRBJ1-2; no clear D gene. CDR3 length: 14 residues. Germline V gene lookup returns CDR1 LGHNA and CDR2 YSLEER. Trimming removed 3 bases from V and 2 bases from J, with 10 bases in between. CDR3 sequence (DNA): TGCGCCAGCAGCCAGGAGACAAGAAACTATGGCTACACCTTC. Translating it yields CASSQETRNYGYTF.

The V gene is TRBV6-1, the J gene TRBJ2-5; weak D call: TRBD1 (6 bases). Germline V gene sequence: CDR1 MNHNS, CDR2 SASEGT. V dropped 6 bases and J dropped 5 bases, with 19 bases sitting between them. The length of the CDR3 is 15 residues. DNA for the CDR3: TGTGCCAGCAGCTATGACAGGTCCTATCGGGAGACCCAGTACTTC. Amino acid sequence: CASSYDRSYRETQYF.

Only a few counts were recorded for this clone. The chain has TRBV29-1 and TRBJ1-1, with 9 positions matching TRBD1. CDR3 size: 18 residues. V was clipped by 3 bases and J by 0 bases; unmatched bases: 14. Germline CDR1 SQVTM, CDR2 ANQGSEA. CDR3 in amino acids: CSVDWGTGQGHMNTEAFF. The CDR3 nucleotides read TGCAGCGTTGATTGGGGGACCGGACAGGGGCATATGAACACTGAAGCTTTCTTT.

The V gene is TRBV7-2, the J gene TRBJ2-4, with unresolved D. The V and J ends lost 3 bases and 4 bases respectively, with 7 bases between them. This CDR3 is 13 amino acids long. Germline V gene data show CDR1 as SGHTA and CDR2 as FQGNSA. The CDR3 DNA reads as TGTGCCAGCAGCTTGGGGATTAAAAACATTCAGTACTTC. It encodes CASSLGIKNIQYF.

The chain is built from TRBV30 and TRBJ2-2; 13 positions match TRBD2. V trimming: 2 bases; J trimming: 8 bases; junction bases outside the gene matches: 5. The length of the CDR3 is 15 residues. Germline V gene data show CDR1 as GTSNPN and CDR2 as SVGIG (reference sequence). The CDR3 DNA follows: TGTGCCTGGAGTCATACTAGCGGGAGGGCAGGGGAGCTGTTTTTT. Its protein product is CAWSHTSGRAGELFF.